What follows are 5 T cell receptor beta chains derived from one specimen sequenced in a study of shared clonotypes between healthy human individuals. Naive CD8 cells comprised CD45RO-negative, CCR7-positively selected cells, excluding terminally differentiated effector memory CD45RA+ cells. TCRdb's table, derived via immunoSEQ multiplex PCR, lists solely in-frame clones and lacks some. The table includes a few hundred thousand clones, nearly 97% detected once. Sequencing was done on a sample of naive CD8+ T cells sorted from blood. All receptors come from a woman in her 30s in good health.

This clone was recorded only once. V and J are TRBV5-1 and TRBJ2-1; D is possibly TRBD2 (6 bases). V was shortened by 4 bases and J by 2 bases, with 7 bases between the two germline ends. Germline V CDR1 and CDR2: SGHRS, YFSETQ. This CDR3 has 13 amino acids. CDR3 in amino acids: CASSIAAYNEQFF. The CDR3 coding sequence is TGCGCCAGCAGCATAGCGGCCTACAATGAGCAGTTCTTC.

The J gene is TRBJ2-7, the V gene TRBV14, with TRBD2 identical over 11 bases. CDR3 length: 14 residues. Germline loops: CDR1 SGHDN, CDR2 FVKESK. V trimming: 4 bases; J trimming: 1 base; junction bases outside the gene matches: 0. DNA for the CDR3: TGTGCCAGCAGCCCTAGCGGGAGGTCCTACGAGCAGTACTTC. This encodes CASSPSGRSYEQYF.

V gene TRBV28 combines with J gene TRBJ2-7; 9 nucleotides agree with TRBD1. V lost 7 bases and J lost 6; bases outside the gene matches: 10. CDR3 length: 14 residues. Germline CDR1 reads MDHEN; CDR2 reads SYDVKM. CDR3: CASTDPGQGTEQYF. In DNA form, the CDR3 reads TGTGCCAGCACCGACCCGGGACAGGGTACCGAGCAGTACTTC. The whole variable domain, filled in from reference TRBV28 and TRBJ2-7, reads DVKVTQSSRYLVKRTGEKVFLECVQDMDHENMFWYRQDPGLGLRLIYFSYDVKMKEKGDIPEGYSVSREKKERFSLILESASTNQTSMYLCASTDPGQGTEQYFGPGTRLTVT.

The V call is TRBV6-1, the J call TRBJ2-3, with 7 bases identical to TRBD2. CDR1 and CDR2 from the germline V gene are MNHNS and SASEGT. The CDR3 runs 16 residues. The ends lost 1 base at V and 2 bases at J; junction bases unmatched: 6. In DNA form, the CDR3 reads TGTGCCAGCAGTGAAGAAGCGGGAAGTTTCACAGATACGCAGTATTTT. Its translation: CASSEEAGSFTDTQYF.

This clone was recorded once. This rearrangement joins TRBV27 to TRBJ2-3; TRBD2 matches 11 bases. The ends lost 6 bases at V and 2 bases at J; junction bases unmatched: 19. Germline loops: CDR1 MNHEY, CDR2 SMNVEV (reference sequence). CDR3 length: 20 residues. The CDR3, as DNA: TGTGCCAGCAGCTTAACTCCGGGACTAGCGGCCCTGGGGGCCACAGATACGCAGTATTTT. Translated, it gives CASSLTPGLAALGATDTQYF.